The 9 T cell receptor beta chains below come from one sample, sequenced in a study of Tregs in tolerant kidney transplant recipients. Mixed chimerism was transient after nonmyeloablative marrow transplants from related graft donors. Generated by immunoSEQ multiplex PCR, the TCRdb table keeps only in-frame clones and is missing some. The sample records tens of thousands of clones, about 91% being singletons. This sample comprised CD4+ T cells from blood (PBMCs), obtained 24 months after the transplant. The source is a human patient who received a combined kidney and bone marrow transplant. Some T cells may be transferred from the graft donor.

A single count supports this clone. CDR3 coding DNA: TGTGCCATCAGTGGGACAGGATCCTACGAGCAGTACTTC. This gives the protein CAISGTGSYEQYF. The chain links TRBV10-3 to TRBJ2-7, with 7 positions matching TRBD1. The CDR3 is made up of 13 amino acids. J gave up 1 base and V 4 bases, and 1 base lay outside the gene matches. Germline CDR1 and CDR2: ENHRY and SYGVKD.

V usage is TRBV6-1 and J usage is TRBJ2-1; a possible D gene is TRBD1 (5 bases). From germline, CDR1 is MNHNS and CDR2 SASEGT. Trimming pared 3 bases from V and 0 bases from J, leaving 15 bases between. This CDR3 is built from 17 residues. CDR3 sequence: CASSEGLPRRSYNEQFF. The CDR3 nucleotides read TGTGCCAGCAGTGAGGGGCTACCACGTCGCTCCTACAATGAGCAGTTCTTC.

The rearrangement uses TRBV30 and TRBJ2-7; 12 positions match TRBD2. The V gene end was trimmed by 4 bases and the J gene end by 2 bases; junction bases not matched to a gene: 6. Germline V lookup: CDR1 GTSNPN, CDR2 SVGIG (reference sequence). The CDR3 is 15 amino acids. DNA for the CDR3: TGTGCCTGGACTAGCGGGAGGGCCCCCACCTACGAGCAGTACTTC. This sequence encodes CAWTSGRAPTYEQYF.

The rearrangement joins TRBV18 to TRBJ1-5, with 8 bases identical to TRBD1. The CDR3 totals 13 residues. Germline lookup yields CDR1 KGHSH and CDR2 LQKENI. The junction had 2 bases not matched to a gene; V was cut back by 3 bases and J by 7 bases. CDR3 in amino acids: CASSPDRDQPQHF. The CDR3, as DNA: TGTGCCAGCTCACCGGACAGGGACCAGCCCCAGCATTTT.

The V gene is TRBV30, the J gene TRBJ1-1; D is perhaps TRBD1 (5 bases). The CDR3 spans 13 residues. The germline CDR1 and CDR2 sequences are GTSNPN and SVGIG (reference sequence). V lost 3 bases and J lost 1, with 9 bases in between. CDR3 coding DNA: TGTGCCTGGAGATTTGGACAGAACACTGAAGCTTTCTTT. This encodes CAWRFGQNTEAFF.

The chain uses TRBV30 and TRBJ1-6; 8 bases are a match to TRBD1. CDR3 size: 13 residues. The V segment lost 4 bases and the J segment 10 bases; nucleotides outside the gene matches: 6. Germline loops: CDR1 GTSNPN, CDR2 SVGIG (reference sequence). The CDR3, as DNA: TGTGCCTGGAAACGGACAGGGTACTCACCCCTCCACTTT. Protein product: CAWKRTGYSPLHF.

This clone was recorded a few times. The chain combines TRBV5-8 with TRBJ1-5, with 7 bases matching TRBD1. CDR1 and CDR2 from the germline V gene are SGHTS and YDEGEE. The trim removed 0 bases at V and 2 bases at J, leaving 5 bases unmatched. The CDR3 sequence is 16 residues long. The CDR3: CASSLATGYGNQPQHF. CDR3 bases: TGTGCCAGCAGCTTGGCGACAGGGTACGGCAATCAGCCCCAGCATTTT.

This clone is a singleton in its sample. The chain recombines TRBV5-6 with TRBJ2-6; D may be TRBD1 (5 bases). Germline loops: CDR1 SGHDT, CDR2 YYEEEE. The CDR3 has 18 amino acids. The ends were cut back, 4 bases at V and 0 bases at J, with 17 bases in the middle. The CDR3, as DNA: TGTGCCAGCAGCAGGGTAGGGTCAGGGCACTCTGGGGCCAACGTCCTGACTTTC. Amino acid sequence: CASSRVGSGHSGANVLTF. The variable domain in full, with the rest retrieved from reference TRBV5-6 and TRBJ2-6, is DAGVTQSPTHLIKTRGQQVTLRCSPKSGHDTVSWYQQALGQGPQFIFQYYEEEERQRGNFPDRFSGHQFPNYSSELNVNALLLGDSALYLCASSRVGSGHSGANVLTFGAGSRLTVL.

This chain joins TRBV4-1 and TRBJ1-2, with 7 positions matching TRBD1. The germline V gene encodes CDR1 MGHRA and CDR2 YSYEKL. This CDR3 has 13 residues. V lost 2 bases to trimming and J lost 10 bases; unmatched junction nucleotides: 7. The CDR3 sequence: CASSQLGQGDYTF. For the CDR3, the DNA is TGCGCCAGCAGCCAATTGGGGCAGGGGGACTACACCTTC.